This T cell receptor beta chain was captured in a study of cytomegalovirus exposure and HLA in healthy donors. The donors formed part of the roughly 120-subject validation cohort, distinct from the roughly 600-subject first cohort. The V gene's germline CDR1 is MNHEY and CDR2 SVGAGI. This CDR3 is built from 14 residues. The ends lost 5 bases at V and 4 bases at J; junction bases unmatched: 8. TCRdb's copy holds only in-frame clones and misses some; the assay was immunoSEQ multiplex PCR. There are approximately 49,000 clones in the sample; roughly nine tenths occur only once, and roughly 1.4% lies in the top ten.

The chain carries TRBV6-5 and TRBJ2-7; 7 bases match TRBD1. The sequenced material came from PBMCs. This receptor was taken from a man between 18 and 35 years old in good health and CMV-seronegative. The CDR3 loop reads CASSRSGQPYEQYF. DNA for the CDR3: TGTGCCAGCAGTCGATCGGGACAGCCTTACGAGCAGTACTTC.